One sample yielded the 20 T cell receptor beta chains listed below, sequenced in a study of CD8+CD57+ T cells in acquired aplastic anemia (dated by TCRdb to the late 2010s). Patients chosen for sequencing had shown expansion of CD8+CD57+ cells by flow cytometry. The data were produced on an Illumina HiSeq 2000. Genomic DNA served as template for TCR beta VDJ combination and CDR3 sequence profiling. The public reads were quality trimmed at Q25 with fastp and then assembled into clones with MiXCR by TCRdb, keeping productive beta chains. Under each unique CDR3 protein, matching rows form one entry showing the most common genes and DNA. The sample table records around 42,000 distinct CDR3 sequences; 60% to 70% of these occur just once. 45% to 75% of the sample comes from the top ten. Sequencing input: sorted CD4+, CD8+, or CD8+CD57+ T cells (not recorded which) from PBMCs. The source of these receptors is a human donor with aplastic anemia.

This clonotype was found many times. V gene TRBV5-4 combines with J gene TRBJ1-6, with TRBD1 matching 9 bases. The CDR3 runs to 15 residues. With 3 bases clipped from V and 7 bases from J, the junction kept 5 bases outside the gene matches. Germline assignment: CDR1 SGHNT and CDR2 YYREEE (reference sequence). The CDR3 nucleotides read TGTGCCAGCAGCTCTACGGACAGGGGAAATTCACCCCTCCACTTT. Residues: CASSSTDRGNSPLHF.

This clonotype has ten or more counts. The rearrangement links TRBV29-1 to TRBJ2-7; TRBD2 agrees at 8 bases. The CDR3 contains 13 residues. Trimming cost V 1 base and J 3 bases; bases outside gene matches: 2. From germline, CDR1 is SQVTM and CDR2 ANQGSEA. CDR3 sequence: CSVEGRGDYEQYF. The CDR3 DNA reads TGCAGCGTTGAAGGGCGGGGGGACTACGAGCAGTACTTC.

The CDR3 DNA follows: TGTGCCAGCAGTGAGCTAGCGGGGAGACAAGAGACCCAGTACTTC. Translation: CASSELAGRQETQYF. The V and J genes are TRBV2 and TRBJ2-5; the match to TRBD2 covers 9 bases. With V trimmed by 3 bases and J by 2 bases, 4 bases remained unmatched. Germline V lookup: CDR1 SNHLY, CDR2 FYNNEI. The length of the CDR3 is 15 residues.

This clonotype was seen just once. The chain combines TRBV11-2 with TRBJ2-7; D unresolved. V was trimmed by 5 bases and J by 2 bases, leaving 16 bases between them. Germline V lookup: CDR1 SGHAT, CDR2 FQNNGV. The CDR3 consists of 15 residues. CDR3 nucleotides: TGTGCCAGCAGCCCAGGTGTAGCCAGGCCCTACGAGCAGTACTTC. Encoded protein: CASSPGVARPYEQYF.

For this clonotype: The conserved phenylalanine or tryptophan normally closing the CDR3 is absent here, so this likely arose from a read error. The chain recombines TRBV2 with TRBJ1-1; D is undetermined. Germline V gene lookup returns CDR1 SNHLY and CDR2 FYNNEI. V was cut by 8 bases and J by 1 base, with 8 bases left in between. This CDR3 comprises 12 residues. The CDR3 sequence is CASAVGNTEAFS. CDR3 coding DNA: TGTGCCAGCGCCGTGGGGAACACTGAAGCTTTCTCT.

This chain links TRBV20-1 with TRBJ1-1, with 7 bases matching TRBD1. CDR3 length: 12 residues. The V and J ends lost 5 bases and 1 base, in that order; junction bases with no gene match: 1. Germline V gene data show CDR1 as DFQATT and CDR2 as SNEGSKA (reference sequence). Written as DNA, the CDR3 is TGCAGTGCTTGGACAGGGAACACTGAAGCTTTCTTT. Its protein product is CSAWTGNTEAFF.

The J gene is TRBJ1-6, the V gene TRBV4-3; D unresolved. Germline CDR1 is LGHNA and CDR2 is YSLEER. Trimming shortened V by 6 bases and J by 7 bases, and 13 bases separated the two germline ends. This CDR3 is 14 amino acids long. The CDR3 DNA sequence: TGCGCCAGCAGTCAAAAGGTGGCGAATTCACCCCTCCACTTT. Amino acids: CASSQKVANSPLHF.

This clonotype was recorded only once. V and J are TRBV15 and TRBJ1-5; tentative D call: TRBD1 (6 bases). The CDR3 contains 15 residues. CDR1 and CDR2 (germline): LNHNV, YYDKDF (reference sequence). V lost 4 bases, J lost 3 bases, and 13 bases lay in between. The CDR3 protein is CATSIDRTVNQPQHF. The CDR3 DNA sequence: TGTGCCACCAGCATAGACCGGACAGTCAATCAGCCCCAGCATTTT.

This clonotype was seen only once. The chain uses TRBV24-1 and TRBJ1-2; no definite D call. The V and J ends lost 4 bases and 8 bases respectively, with 7 bases between them. Germline V gives CDR1 KGHDR, CDR2 SFDVKD. CDR3 length equals 11 residues. The CDR3 DNA reads as TGTGCCACCAGTGACGTTCGGGGCTACACCTTC. Residues: CATSDVRGYTF.

V is TRBV20-1 and J is TRBJ1-2; D unclear. Per germline, CDR1 DFQATT and CDR2 SNEGSKA (reference sequence). This CDR3 region has 12 residues. V was pared by 3 bases and J by 5 bases, with 10 bases between. CDR3: CSASGQKYGYTF. The DNA of the CDR3 is TGCAGTGCTAGTGGGCAGAAATATGGCTACACCTTC.

This clonotype was observed a handful of times. This rearrangement joins TRBV27 to TRBJ2-6; D remains ambiguous. Trimming took 6 bases from V and 3 from J, leaving 6 bases between them. Germline CDR1 MNHEY, CDR2 SMNVEV (reference sequence). The CDR3 is made up of 13 amino acids. CDR3 sequence (DNA): TGTGCCAGCAGGCAGAGTGGGGCCAACGTCCTGACTTTC. It yields the protein CASRQSGANVLTF. Based on the CDR3 plus reference TRBV27 and TRBJ2-6, the full variable domain is EAQVTQNPRYLITVTGKKLTVTCSQNMNHEYMSWYRQDPGLGLRQIYYSMNVEVTDKGDVPEGYKVSRKEKRNFPLILESPSPNQTSLYFCASRQSGANVLTFGAGSRLTVL.

DNA for the CDR3: TGTGCCACCAGCAGAGGCGAGGTGAACACTGAAGCTTTCTTT. Amino acids: CATSRGEVNTEAFF. The V gene is TRBV15, the J gene TRBJ1-1, with D hard to call. Trimming took off 1 base at V and 0 bases at J, with 6 bases between the two ends. The germline gives CDR1 LNHNV, CDR2 YYDKDF (reference sequence). The CDR3 has 14 amino acids.

J is TRBJ2-2 and V is TRBV24-1; D gene ambiguous. There are 15 residues in the CDR3. The V gene lost 4 bases and the J gene lost 5 bases, with 13 bases spanning the gap. Germline V gives CDR1 KGHDR, CDR2 SFDVKD. CDR3 nucleotides: TGTGCCACCAGTGACCCCAAGGACCTTACCGGGGAGCTGTTTTTT. It encodes CATSDPKDLTGELFF.

The chain is built from TRBV15 and TRBJ1-6, with D tentatively TRBD1 (5 bases). Germline CDR1 is LNHNV and CDR2 is YYDKDF (reference sequence). This CDR3 comprises 15 residues. V lost 0 bases and J 7 bases, leaving 10 bases between the germline ends. The CDR3 DNA follows: TGTGCCACCAGCAGAGATTACGCAGGGAATTCACCCCTCCACTTT. Translation gives CATSRDYAGNSPLHF.

The chain's CDR3 is CASSIGGGAGELFF. The CDR3 DNA reads TGTGCCAGTAGTATAGGGGGGGGGGCCGGGGAGCTGTTTTTT. The V call is TRBV19, the J call TRBJ2-2, with 7 positions matching TRBD2. The CDR3 length is 14 residues. Germline values: CDR1 LNHDA, CDR2 SQIVND (reference sequence). V lost 1 base to trimming and J lost 6 bases; unmatched junction nucleotides: 2.

The chain employs TRBV7-6 and TRBJ2-5, with D perhaps TRBD1 (6 bases). The CDR3 length is 14 residues. Germline V gene sequence: CDR1 SGHVS, CDR2 FNYEAQ. Trimming removed 0 bases from V and 10 bases from J, with 15 bases in between. CDR3 region: CASSLAGDTGIQYF. Here the CDR3 DNA reads TGTGCCAGCAGCTTAGCCGGGGACACTGGGATCCAGTACTTC.

The chain joins TRBV24-1 to TRBJ2-7; D not resolved. This CDR3 has 11 amino acids. V lost 5 bases and J 4 bases, leaving 5 bases between the germline ends. Germline V gives CDR1 KGHDR, CDR2 SFDVKD. This chain's CDR3 is CATSAGYEQYF. The CDR3 bases are TGTGCCACCAGTGCAGGTTACGAGCAGTACTTC.

The chain combines TRBV10-3 with TRBJ1-1; D gene ambiguous. Germline values: CDR1 ENHRY, CDR2 SYGVKD. CDR3 size: 14 residues. With 6 bases removed from V and 0 bases from J, the gap between germline ends came to 11 bases. As DNA, the CDR3 is TGTGCCATCAGGAGTGTAACCTTGAACACTGAAGCTTTCTTT. Translating it yields CAIRSVTLNTEAFF.

This sequence joins TRBV20-1 and TRBJ2-7; 7 bases align to TRBD2. From germline, CDR1 is DFQATT and CDR2 SNEGSKA (reference sequence). Unmatched junction bases numbered 1, after V lost 1 base and J lost 7 bases. There are 11 residues in the CDR3. In nucleotides, the CDR3 is TGCAGTGCTAGAGCAGCGGGGGAGCAGTACTTC. This gives the protein CSARAAGEQYF.

This clonotype was observed many times. This chain uses TRBV5-5 with TRBJ1-1; D ambiguous. With 0 bases removed from V and 1 base from J, the gap between germline ends came to 7 bases. Per the germline V gene, CDR1 is SGHKS and CDR2 is YYEKEE (reference sequence). This CDR3 comprises 14 residues. The CDR3: CASSLARSNTEAFF. The CDR3, as DNA: TGTGCCAGCAGCTTGGCCAGGTCGAACACTGAAGCTTTCTTT.